This T cell receptor (beta chain) was obtained from a study of a mutant IDH1 vaccine in newly diagnosed glioma. Produced via immunoSEQ multiplex PCR; TCRdb's table is partial and in-frame only. This table has tens of thousands of clones, about 76% appearing once. The germline gives CDR1 MNHNS, CDR2 SASEGT. Trimming shortened V by 5 bases and J by 4 bases, and 6 bases separated the two germline ends. This CDR3 comprises 11 residues. This clone has more than one count but fewer than ten. The antigen is unknown. Time point defined: week 35, safety follow-up. Doses consisted of 300 ug of mutant IDH1 20-mer peptide each, paired with topical imiquimod.

The specimen comprised PBMCs, sampled from a glioma patient whose treatment included an IDH1 peptide vaccine. This rearrangement joins TRBV6-1 to TRBJ2-7; D uncertain. This receptor was obtained from a woman in her thirties or forties with glioma. Some clones in this sample may be carry-over from other donors' samples. DNA of the CDR3: TGTGCCAGCAGTCAGGTATACGAGCAGTACTTC. Translated, it gives CASSQVYEQYF.